This TCR beta chain was found in a study of blood T cell repertoires in COVID-19. Overall study: COVID-19 samples from acute and convalescent phases originated in the United States, Italy and Spain. In each case, the material was cDNA or gDNA derived from T cells, B-cell-depleted T cells, or PBMCs.

In germline, CDR1 is MNHEY, CDR2 SVGAGI. V dropped 10 bases and J dropped 7 bases, with 25 bases sitting between them. This CDR3 has 15 amino acids. Original data processing: Estimated nucleated cell counts came from reference gene primer amplification. Data came from immunoSEQ multiplex PCR; TCRdb stores just in-frame clones and leaves some out. The V and J calls and the clone size are those of that table, but D and trimming were determined from the DNA. The data hold approximately 100,000 clones, with 75% to 90% observed a single time. The chain couples TRBV6-5 to TRBJ1-1; the D gene is possibly TRBD1 (6 bases). The sequencing input was peripheral blood. The source is a woman aged 80 or older with acute or convalescent COVID-19. CDR3 bases: TGTGCCACCCCGGGACCGTATATGCGAGGGGGTGAAGCTTTCTTT. This sequence encodes CATPGPYMRGGEAFF.